This TCR beta chain was recovered during a study of blood T cell repertoires in COVID-19. Study overall: COVID-19 samples, acute and convalescent, were from the United States, Italy and Spain. PBMCs, B-cell-depleted T cells, or T cells provided the cDNA or gDNA that made up the material.

As originally analysed: Reference gene primers were amplified, and this amplification served to estimate nucleated cell counts. Here immunoSEQ multiplex PCR was the method, and the copy in TCRdb shows in-frame clones only, minus some. The DNA was the basis for D and trimming; V, J and clone size are from that table. The sample consists of fewer than 400,000 clones, 90% of them appearing once. Enrollees, roughly 18 to 89 years old, lived in approximately 25 US areas. Per germline, CDR1 LGHDT and CDR2 YNNKEL (reference sequence). The V and J ends lost 4 bases and 2 bases, in that order; junction bases with no gene match: 2. CDR3 length: 15 amino acids.

Sequenced: PBMCs or T cells enriched from blood (not recorded which). This receptor was taken from a woman in her 30s who had been exposed to COVID-19. The chain couples TRBV3-1 (or the pseudogene TRBV3-2) to TRBJ2-7; 13 nucleotides agree with TRBD2. CDR3 in DNA: TGTGCCAGCAGCCCCGGACTAGCGGGGGCCTACGAGCAGTACTTC. Its translation is CASSPGLAGAYEQYF.